This T cell receptor (beta chain) stems from a study of blood T cell repertoires in COVID-19 (dated by TCRdb to the early 2020s). Some background on the complete study: Collaborator samples came from the United States, Italy and Spain and covered acute and convalescent phases of COVID-19. The material from the prospective study consisted of cDNA or gDNA derived from T cells, B-cell-depleted T cells, or PBMCs. Samples were obtained from the ongoing ImmuneRACE study (first 160 participants) and from over 1,000 subjects provided by 6 global collaborators. Deeply sampled blood TCRbeta repertoires from subjects exposed to, actively infected with, or recovered from COVID-19 were included in the dataset. The sample metadata nearly always contained a de-identified subject ID, COVID-19 status, age in years and sex. Where HLA class I and class II types were available, the types were taken from metadata supplied by the sample provider, not from assay-based typing. The repertoires were released in a freely available public database intended as a resource for research on the immune response to SARS-CoV-2. The full study reports these points: How much clinical and demographic metadata was included differed by source and by participant, and the metadata was provided uncurated.

At one collaborating source in Seattle, patients were enrolled during active infection and were followed longitudinally through the course of disease. The collaborating institutions used their own protocols to collect whole blood in K2EDTA tubes. For TCRbeta analysis, collaborator samples were shipped as frozen whole blood, as isolated PBMCs, or as DNA extracted from either sample type. Details on this clone: Its antigen is not yet known. Per-base qualities were not stored, and no clone one base away is much larger.

TCRbeta CDR3 regions were amplified from genomic DNA by means of the immunoSEQ Assay, a bias-controlled multiplex PCR. The paper's data handling went like this. Nucleated cell counts per sample were estimated from amplification of reference gene primers within the assay. Sequence reads were collapsed and filtered to measure the absolute abundance of every unique TCRbeta CDR3 rearrangement. Productive Simpson clonality was computed per sample as the square root of Simpson's diversity index over productive rearrangements. Here the immuneACCESS table is served through TCRdb, limited to in-frame sequences with V and J called. Missing clones are a known gap in these copies; in checked studies unresolved V genes cover under half, and the rest lacks a known reason. That table is the source of V, J and clone size, and D and trimming were worked out from the DNA. The sample table lists about 100,000 clones, 85% to 90% of them with a count of one. The ten most abundant clones make up around 4.2% of the sample.

The CDR3 spans 13 residues, from the cysteine through the phenylalanine. CDR3 DNA only is kept here, 39 bases in frame from base 1. The germline V gene specifies SNHLY as CDR1 and FYNNEI as CDR2. V was cut back by 8 bases and J by 5 bases, leaving a gap of 12 bases between them. Sequencing was done on a sample of peripheral blood. The receptor was derived from a human donor with COVID-19, enrolled during active disease. The donor label of this sample is uncertain. Rearrangement joined TRBV2 to TRBJ2-2; a weak D assignment points to TRBD1 (5 bases agree). The CDR3 region: CASGRGRTGELFF. In nucleotides, the sequence is TGTGCCAGCGGAAGGGGAAGAACCGGGGAGCTGTTTTTT.